A selection of T cell receptor beta chains follows, all from one sample in a study of blood T cell repertoires in COVID-19. Profiling relied on immunoSEQ multiplex PCR, and the TCRdb table lists in-frame clones only, not all of them. Of about 230,000 clones in the sample, over 75% were seen once. Source material: peripheral blood. Receptors were obtained from a woman of 80 years or more with acute or convalescent COVID-19. Both conserved end residues are part of each CDR3. D genes are given only for firm matches. Clone size is shown for a subset of rows, as once, few, many or a class of expanded clone.

v_call: TRBV29-1
d_call: TRBD1
clone_size: few
j_call: TRBJ1-2
cdr3_nt: TGCAGCGTTGAGGCGGGACAGGGAGGCTATGGCTACACCTTC
cdr3_aa: CSVEAGQGGYGYTF

v_call: TRBV30
d_call: TRBD1
clone_size: -
j_call: TRBJ2-1
cdr3_nt: TGTGCCTGGGGGACAGGGGGATACAATGAGCAGTTCTTC
cdr3_aa: CAWGTGGYNEQFF

v_call: TRBV12-3/TRBV12-4
d_call: -
clone_size: few
j_call: TRBJ2-7
cdr3_nt: TGTGCCAGCAGTTCGAGACAGGAGCAGTACTTC
cdr3_aa: CASSSRQEQYF

v_call: TRBV7-9
d_call: TRBD1
clone_size: -
j_call: TRBJ2-3
cdr3_nt: TGTGCCAGCAGCCACGCCAGTAAGACAGGGGGGACAGATACGCAGTATTTT
cdr3_aa: CASSHASKTGGTDTQYF

v_call: TRBV11-3
d_call: TRBD2
clone_size: -
j_call: TRBJ2-5
cdr3_nt: TGTGCCAGCTCGGCAATAGCGGGAGAGGGCGGGACCCAGTACTTC
cdr3_aa: CASSAIAGEGGTQYF

v_call: TRBV19
d_call: TRBD2
clone_size: -
j_call: TRBJ2-5
cdr3_nt: TGTGCCAGTAAGGTAGCGGGAGGAGGTAGTCAATACTTC
cdr3_aa: CASKVAGGGSQYF

v_call: TRBV2
d_call: TRBD1
clone_size: -
j_call: TRBJ1-5
cdr3_nt: TGTGCCAGCAGTGAAGACAGGGGGCTGAGTCAGCCCCAGCATTTT
cdr3_aa: CASSEDRGLSQPQHF

v_call: TRBV4-1
d_call: TRBD1
clone_size: few
j_call: TRBJ2-1
cdr3_nt: TGCGCCAGCAGCCAAGCAGGGACAGGGACCTACAATGAGCAGTTCTTC
cdr3_aa: CASSQAGTGTYNEQFF

v_call: TRBV5-6
d_call: -
clone_size: -
j_call: TRBJ1-5
cdr3_nt: TGTGCCAGCAGCAGGGGAGGTCAGCCCCAGCATTTT
cdr3_aa: CASSRGGQPQHF

v_call: TRBV28
d_call: TRBD2
clone_size: -
j_call: TRBJ2-7
cdr3_nt: TGTGCCAGCAGTTTTGACCCGAACCGCAGCGGGAGGCTCCCCTACGAGCAGTACTTC
cdr3_aa: CASSFDPNRSGRLPYEQYF

v_call: TRBV27
d_call: -
clone_size: -
j_call: TRBJ1-6
cdr3_nt: TGTGCCAGCAGTTTATCCGGGACAAATTATTCACCCCTCCACTTT
cdr3_aa: CASSLSGTNYSPLHF

v_call: TRBV7-2
d_call: TRBD2
clone_size: -
j_call: TRBJ2-3
cdr3_nt: TGTGCCAGCAGCTTAGTTGTGGGAGGGGCAGATACGCAGTATTTT
cdr3_aa: CASSLVVGGADTQYF

v_call: TRBV7-2
d_call: -
clone_size: -
j_call: TRBJ1-2
cdr3_nt: TGTGCCAGCAGCTTAGTCCCGGGACATATCTATGGCTACACCTTC
cdr3_aa: CASSLVPGHIYGYTF

v_call: TRBV5-1
d_call: -
clone_size: -
j_call: TRBJ1-4
cdr3_nt: TGCGCCAGCAGCTTGGCAGGGGTGGCTAATGAAAAACTGTTTTTT
cdr3_aa: CASSLAGVANEKLFF

v_call: TRBV6-1
d_call: -
clone_size: once
j_call: TRBJ2-6
cdr3_nt: TGTGCCAGCAGTGGCCGGGACACTTACTCTGGGGCCAACGTCCTGACTTTC
cdr3_aa: CASSGRDTYSGANVLTF

v_call: TRBV21-1
d_call: -
clone_size: -
j_call: TRBJ1-1
cdr3_nt: TGTGCCAGCAGCAAAGCGGCCGGGAGGAGCACTGAAGCTTTCTTT
cdr3_aa: CASSKAAGRSTEAFF

v_call: TRBV12-3/TRBV12-4
d_call: -
clone_size: -
j_call: TRBJ1-4
cdr3_nt: TGTGCCAGCAGGGGGGGATTTAATGAAAAACTGTTTTTT
cdr3_aa: CASRGGFNEKLFF

v_call: TRBV18
d_call: TRBD1
clone_size: -
j_call: TRBJ1-1
cdr3_nt: TGTGCCAGCTCAATGGGACAGGAGAACACTGAAGCTTTCTTT
cdr3_aa: CASSMGQENTEAFF

v_call: TRBV11-2
d_call: -
clone_size: -
j_call: TRBJ1-2
cdr3_nt: TGTGCCAGCAGCTTAGATCTTCGGCGGAACTATGGCTACACCTTC
cdr3_aa: CASSLDLRRNYGYTF

v_call: TRBV15
d_call: -
clone_size: -
j_call: TRBJ1-3
cdr3_nt: TGTGCCACCAGCAGAGAGTTGGGGAAGGGGCGCGCTGGAAACACCATATATTTT
cdr3_aa: CATSRELGKGRAGNTIYF

v_call: TRBV5-1
d_call: TRBD2
clone_size: -
j_call: TRBJ2-2
cdr3_nt: TGCGCCAGCAGCTTTGCGGGAGTAAACACCGGGGAGCTGTTTTTT
cdr3_aa: CASSFAGVNTGELFF

v_call: TRBV28
d_call: -
clone_size: -
j_call: TRBJ1-2
cdr3_nt: TGTGCCAGCAGTTTTCTCGCAGGGCACTATGGCTACACCTTC
cdr3_aa: CASSFLAGHYGYTF

v_call: TRBV15
d_call: TRBD1
clone_size: many
j_call: TRBJ2-7
cdr3_nt: TGTGCCACCAGCACCGGGACAGGGGTTTCCTACGAGCAGTACTTC
cdr3_aa: CATSTGTGVSYEQYF

v_call: TRBV9
d_call: TRBD2
clone_size: -
j_call: TRBJ2-7
cdr3_nt: TGTGCCAGCAGCCCTACTAGCGGGAGCTCCTACGAGCAGTACTTC
cdr3_aa: CASSPTSGSSYEQYF

v_call: TRBV2
d_call: -
clone_size: -
j_call: TRBJ2-7
cdr3_nt: TGTGCCAGCAGTGAAGGGGGGTGGGACACTAAGTACTTC
cdr3_aa: CASSEGGWDTKYF

v_call: TRBV12-2
d_call: -
clone_size: -
j_call: TRBJ1-2
cdr3_nt: TGTGCAAGTCGCTTAACACTCCCACAGGCAAAAGGCTATGGCTACACCTTC
cdr3_aa: CASRLTLPQAKGYGYTF

v_call: TRBV29-1
d_call: -
clone_size: -
j_call: TRBJ2-1
cdr3_nt: TGCAGCGTTCGGTCAGGGTCGGGCAATGAGCAGTTCTTC
cdr3_aa: CSVRSGSGNEQFF

v_call: TRBV19
d_call: -
clone_size: -
j_call: TRBJ1-2
cdr3_nt: TGTGCCAGTAGTATAGACGCCGGGACACCGGGCTACACCTTC
cdr3_aa: CASSIDAGTPGYTF

v_call: TRBV7-6
d_call: -
clone_size: -
j_call: TRBJ1-5
cdr3_nt: TGTGCCAGCAGCTTGCCCGGTGTCCGACAGCCCCAGCATTTT
cdr3_aa: CASSLPGVRQPQHF

v_call: TRBV15
d_call: -
clone_size: -
j_call: TRBJ1-6
cdr3_nt: TGTGCCACCAGCAGGGACGCAGGGAATTCACCCCTCCACTTT
cdr3_aa: CATSRDAGNSPLHF

v_call: TRBV6-5
d_call: -
clone_size: -
j_call: TRBJ1-4
cdr3_nt: TGTGCCAGCAGTTACTCGCTCAGGGCCGGGGGAAAACTGTTTTTT
cdr3_aa: CASSYSLRAGGKLFF

v_call: TRBV5-4
d_call: -
clone_size: -
j_call: TRBJ1-5
cdr3_nt: TGTGCCAGCAGCTTGTCGGGAGCTAGCAATCAGCCCCAGCATTTT
cdr3_aa: CASSLSGASNQPQHF

v_call: TRBV5-1
d_call: TRBD2
clone_size: -
j_call: TRBJ2-5
cdr3_nt: TGCGCCAGCAGCTTGGGCTCGGGGGGAGAGACCCAGTACTTC
cdr3_aa: CASSLGSGGETQYF

v_call: TRBV29-1
d_call: TRBD1
clone_size: few
j_call: TRBJ2-5
cdr3_nt: TGCAGCGTTGCGTCAGGGGGACAAGAGACCCAGTACTTC
cdr3_aa: CSVASGGQETQYF

v_call: TRBV5-1
d_call: TRBD1
clone_size: -
j_call: TRBJ1-6
cdr3_nt: TGCGCCAGCAGCTTGGTTATGGTACAGGGGAATTCACCCCTCCACTTT
cdr3_aa: CASSLVMVQGNSPLHF

v_call: TRBV4-1
d_call: -
clone_size: -
j_call: TRBJ1-2
cdr3_nt: TGCGCCAGCAGCCAAGAATCCCTTACAGTGCGCTATGGCTACACCTTC
cdr3_aa: CASSQESLTVRYGYTF

v_call: TRBV14
d_call: -
clone_size: few
j_call: TRBJ2-1
cdr3_nt: TGTGCCAGCAGCCACCGGTGGAATGAGCAGTTCTTC
cdr3_aa: CASSHRWNEQFF

v_call: TRBV2
d_call: -
clone_size: once
j_call: TRBJ2-6
cdr3_nt: TGTGCCAGCAGTGAAACCCTGTTCGAGTTCCTCTCTGGGGCCAACGTCCTGACTTTC
cdr3_aa: CASSETLFEFLSGANVLTF

v_call: TRBV2
d_call: TRBD1
clone_size: -
j_call: TRBJ2-7
cdr3_nt: TGTGCCAGCAGTCGGGACAGGGGGGCCGGCAACGAGCAGTACTTC
cdr3_aa: CASSRDRGAGNEQYF

v_call: TRBV5-1
d_call: -
clone_size: -
j_call: TRBJ1-1
cdr3_nt: TGCGCCAGCAGCTTTACAGGAGACACTGAAGCTTTCTTT
cdr3_aa: CASSFTGDTEAFF

v_call: TRBV4-1
d_call: TRBD1
clone_size: -
j_call: TRBJ1-2
cdr3_nt: TGCGCCAGCAGCCAAGATAGGACAGGGTTGGGTGGCTACACCTTC
cdr3_aa: CASSQDRTGLGGYTF

v_call: TRBV19
d_call: TRBD2
clone_size: -
j_call: TRBJ2-3
cdr3_nt: TGTGCCAGTAGTCCGGAGACTAGCGGGGGGCCAACCGGCACAGATACGCAGTATTTT
cdr3_aa: CASSPETSGGPTGTDTQYF

v_call: TRBV19
d_call: TRBD1
clone_size: few
j_call: TRBJ1-2
cdr3_nt: TGTGCCAGTAGTCCGCTGGGACAGAACTATGGCTACACCTTC
cdr3_aa: CASSPLGQNYGYTF